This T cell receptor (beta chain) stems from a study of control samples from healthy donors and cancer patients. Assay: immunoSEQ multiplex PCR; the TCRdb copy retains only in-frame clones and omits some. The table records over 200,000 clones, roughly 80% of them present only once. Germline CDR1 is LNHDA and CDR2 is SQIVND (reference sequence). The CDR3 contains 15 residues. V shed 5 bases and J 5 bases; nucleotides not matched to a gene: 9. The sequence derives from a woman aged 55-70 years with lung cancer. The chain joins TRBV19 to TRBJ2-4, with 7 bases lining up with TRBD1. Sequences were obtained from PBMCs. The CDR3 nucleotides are TGTGCCAGTAGTCGAACAGGGGCGTGGGAAAACATTCAGTACTTC. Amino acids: CASSRTGAWENIQYF.